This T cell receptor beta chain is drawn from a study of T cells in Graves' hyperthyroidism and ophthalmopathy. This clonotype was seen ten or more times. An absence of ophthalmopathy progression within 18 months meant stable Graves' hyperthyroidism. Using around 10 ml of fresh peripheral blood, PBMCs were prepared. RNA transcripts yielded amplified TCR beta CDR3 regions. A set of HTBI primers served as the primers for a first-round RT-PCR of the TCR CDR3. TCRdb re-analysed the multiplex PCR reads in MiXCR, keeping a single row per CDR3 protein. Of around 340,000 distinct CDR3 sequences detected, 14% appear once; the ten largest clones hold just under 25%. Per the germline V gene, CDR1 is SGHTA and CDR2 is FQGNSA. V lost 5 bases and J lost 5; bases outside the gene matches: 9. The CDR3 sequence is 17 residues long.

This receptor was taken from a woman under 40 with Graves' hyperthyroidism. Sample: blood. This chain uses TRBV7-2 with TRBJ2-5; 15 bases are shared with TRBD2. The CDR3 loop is CASSLRTSGRERETQYF. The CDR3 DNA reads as TGTGCCAGCAGCCTCAGGACTAGCGGGAGGGAGAGGGAGACCCAGTACTTC.